This is a list of T cell receptor beta chains from one sample in a study of blood T cells in healthy people across ages. TCRdb passed the 5' RACE reads through MiXCR, listing each CDR3 protein once. The repertoire includes 1,800,000 or so distinct CDR3 sequences, more than 35% of them detected once, and more than 20% sits in the top ten. Source material: blood. These receptor sequences come from a human donor in good health. The CDR3 runs from the conserved cysteine through the conserved F or W. The order of the fields is CDR3 length, V gene, J gene, D gene, clone size, CDR3 protein, CDR3 DNA. The D gene is left open where the match is weak. Size tells how often a clone was seen (once, few, many) or the class of an expanded clone, and some rows leave it out.

len: 12
v_gene: TRBV7-2
j_gene: TRBJ2-1
d_gene: .
abundance: many
CDR3aa: CASSPQRNEQFF
CDR3nt: TGTGCCAGCAGCCCCCAGCGCAATGAGCAGTTCTTC

len: 17
v_gene: TRBV10-3
j_gene: TRBJ2-1
d_gene: TRBD1
abundance: few
CDR3aa: CAISVFWGSGTDNEQFF
CDR3nt: TGTGCCATCAGTGTTTTTTGGGGGTCCGGGACAGACAATGAGCAGTTCTTC

len: 16
v_gene: TRBV2
j_gene: TRBJ2-5
d_gene: TRBD1
abundance: few
CDR3aa: CASNRDRGRRQETQYF
CDR3nt: TGTGCCAGCAACCGGGACAGGGGGCGAAGGCAAGAGACCCAGTACTTC

len: 16
v_gene: TRBV7-2
j_gene: TRBJ2-1
d_gene: TRBD2
abundance: .
CDR3aa: CASSPQGGGGYNEQFF
CDR3nt: TGTGCCAGCAGCCCCCAGGGCGGGGGGGGCTACAATGAGCAGTTCTTC

len: 16
v_gene: TRBV5-1
j_gene: TRBJ2-1
d_gene: TRBD1
abundance: few
CDR3aa: CASSLSFDRASNEQFF
CDR3nt: TGCGCCAGCAGCTTATCCTTCGACAGGGCCTCTAATGAGCAGTTCTTC

len: 15
v_gene: TRBV6-5
j_gene: TRBJ2-7
d_gene: TRBD1
abundance: .
CDR3aa: CASSHPGQGPYEQYF
CDR3nt: TGTGCCAGCAGCCATCCGGGACAGGGACCCTACGAGCAGTACTTC

len: 14
v_gene: TRBV6-5
j_gene: TRBJ1-3
d_gene: .
abundance: .
CDR3aa: CASSYSPGRNTIYF
CDR3nt: TGTGCCAGCAGTTACTCGCCAGGACGAAACACCATATATTTT

len: 18
v_gene: TRBV5-1
j_gene: TRBJ2-7
d_gene: TRBD2
abundance: .
CDR3aa: CASSSDHWSGGTVYEQYF
CDR3nt: TGCGCCAGCAGCTCGGACCACTGGAGCGGGGGGACTGTCTACGAGCAGTACTTC

len: 21
v_gene: TRBV12-5
j_gene: TRBJ2-1
d_gene: .
abundance: .
CDR3aa: CASGLVQGWGAAGISYNEQFF
CDR3nt: TGTGCTAGTGGTTTGGTACAGGGATGGGGGGCAGCGGGAATCTCCTACAATGAGCAGTTCTTC

len: 13
v_gene: TRBV12-3/TRBV12-4
j_gene: TRBJ1-5
d_gene: .
abundance: few
CDR3aa: CASGQSGNQPQHF
CDR3nt: TGTGCCAGCGGACAGTCCGGCAATCAGCCCCAGCATTTT

len: 16
v_gene: TRBV10-3
j_gene: TRBJ1-2
d_gene: TRBD1
abundance: .
CDR3aa: CAISGDRNLGDYGYTF
CDR3nt: TGTGCCATCAGTGGGGACAGAAATTTAGGGGACTATGGCTACACCTTC

len: 14
v_gene: TRBV7-9
j_gene: TRBJ1-6
d_gene: .
abundance: .
CDR3aa: CASSLIGDNSPLHF
CDR3nt: TGTGCCAGCAGCTTAATAGGGGATAATTCACCCCTCCACTTT

len: 14
v_gene: TRBV4-3
j_gene: TRBJ2-3
d_gene: .
abundance: .
CDR3aa: CASNQDKVSDTQYF
CDR3nt: TGCGCCAGCAACCAAGATAAGGTGTCAGATACGCAGTATTTT

len: 17
v_gene: TRBV4-3
j_gene: TRBJ2-7
d_gene: TRBD1
abundance: few
CDR3aa: CASSQLLQRAGGYEQYF
CDR3nt: TGCGCCAGCAGCCAGTTACTACAAAGGGCAGGGGGCTACGAGCAGTACTTC

len: 15
v_gene: TRBV5-1
j_gene: TRBJ2-7
d_gene: .
abundance: .
CDR3aa: CASRVDTGVTYEQYF
CDR3nt: TGCGCCAGCAGAGTGGACACCGGAGTAACCTACGAGCAGTACTTC

len: 14
v_gene: TRBV20-1
j_gene: TRBJ2-3
d_gene: TRBD1
abundance: few
CDR3aa: CSATRDRGLDTQYF
CDR3nt: TGCAGTGCCACGAGGGACAGGGGGCTGGATACGCAGTATTTT

len: 12
v_gene: TRBV29-1
j_gene: TRBJ2-5
d_gene: TRBD2
abundance: .
CDR3aa: CSGFSGEETQYF
CDR3nt: TGCAGCGGATTTAGCGGGGAAGAGACCCAGTACTTC

len: 13
v_gene: TRBV10-3
j_gene: TRBJ2-1
d_gene: .
abundance: .
CDR3aa: CAIRGTVDNEQFF
CDR3nt: TGTGCCATCAGGGGGACCGTCGACAATGAGCAGTTCTTC

len: 14
v_gene: TRBV12-3/TRBV12-4
j_gene: TRBJ2-5
d_gene: TRBD2
abundance: few
CDR3aa: CATATSGVGETQYF
CDR3nt: TGTGCCACCGCCACTAGCGGGGTAGGGGAGACCCAGTACTTC

len: 13
v_gene: TRBV29-1
j_gene: TRBJ1-1
d_gene: .
abundance: .
CDR3aa: CSVTTQGYTEAFF
CDR3nt: TGCAGCGTTACCACACAGGGATATACTGAAGCTTTCTTT

len: 13
v_gene: TRBV6-2/TRBV6-3
j_gene: TRBJ2-7
d_gene: .
abundance: few
CDR3aa: CASSLRTPQEQYF
CDR3nt: TGTGCCAGCAGTCTCCGGACCCCCCAGGAGCAGTACTTC

len: 15
v_gene: TRBV12-3/TRBV12-4
j_gene: TRBJ1-4
d_gene: TRBD1
abundance: .
CDR3aa: CASSGWQGGGEKLFF
CDR3nt: TGTGCCAGCAGTGGTTGGCAGGGGGGCGGTGAAAAACTGTTTTTT

len: 14
v_gene: TRBV10-3
j_gene: TRBJ2-5
d_gene: .
abundance: .
CDR3aa: CAISGDRSQETQYF
CDR3nt: TGTGCCATCAGTGGTGACAGATCCCAAGAGACCCAGTACTTC

len: 15
v_gene: TRBV20-1
j_gene: TRBJ2-7
d_gene: TRBD2
abundance: few
CDR3aa: CSAEKTGSGGHEQYF
CDR3nt: TGCAGTGCCGAGAAAACGGGGAGCGGGGGACACGAGCAGTACTTC

len: 15
v_gene: TRBV4-2
j_gene: TRBJ1-4
d_gene: .
abundance: few
CDR3aa: CASSQVDGGYEKLFF
CDR3nt: TGTGCCAGCAGCCAAGTGGACGGCGGATACGAAAAACTGTTTTTT

len: 15
v_gene: TRBV6-5
j_gene: TRBJ1-6
d_gene: TRBD1
abundance: .
CDR3aa: CASKYGGQGYSPLHF
CDR3nt: TGTGCCAGCAAATACGGGGGACAGGGGTATTCACCCCTCCACTTT

len: 14
v_gene: TRBV20-1
j_gene: TRBJ2-5
d_gene: .
abundance: few
CDR3aa: CSARPQDSQETQYF
CDR3nt: TGCAGTGCTAGACCCCAGGACAGCCAAGAGACCCAGTACTTC

len: 12
v_gene: TRBV29-1
j_gene: TRBJ1-2
d_gene: .
abundance: many
CDR3aa: CSVEGRNYGYTF
CDR3nt: TGCAGCGTTGAGGGACGAAACTATGGCTACACCTTC

len: 14
v_gene: TRBV15
j_gene: TRBJ1-5
d_gene: .
abundance: few
CDR3aa: CATSMGEINQPQHF
CDR3nt: TGTGCCACCAGCATGGGGGAAATCAATCAGCCCCAGCATTTT

len: 16
v_gene: TRBV20-1
j_gene: TRBJ2-7
d_gene: .
abundance: few
CDR3aa: CSAPASSFFTRYEQYF
CDR3nt: TGCAGTGCTCCTGCCAGTAGCTTTTTCACCCGCTACGAGCAGTACTTC

len: 15
v_gene: TRBV28
j_gene: TRBJ2-1
d_gene: TRBD1
abundance: .
CDR3aa: CASSPMGQGYNEQFF
CDR3nt: TGTGCCAGCAGTCCGATGGGACAGGGGTACAATGAGCAGTTCTTC

len: 13
v_gene: TRBV6-1
j_gene: TRBJ1-1
d_gene: .
abundance: .
CDR3aa: CASSKSANTEAFF
CDR3nt: TGTGCCAGCAGTAAGTCGGCGAACACTGAAGCTTTCTTT

len: 14
v_gene: TRBV10-3
j_gene: TRBJ1-1
d_gene: TRBD1
abundance: .
CDR3aa: CAISVRDRDTEAFF
CDR3nt: TGTGCCATCAGTGTCCGGGACAGGGACACTGAAGCTTTCTTT

len: 12
v_gene: TRBV7-9
j_gene: TRBJ2-7
d_gene: .
abundance: .
CDR3aa: CASTEGGTEQYF
CDR3nt: TGTGCCAGCACTGAGGGTGGAACCGAGCAGTACTTC

len: 15
v_gene: TRBV12-3/TRBV12-4
j_gene: TRBJ1-4
d_gene: .
abundance: once
CDR3aa: CASSLIGAGGEKLFF
CDR3nt: TGTGCCAGCAGTTTAATAGGGGCCGGCGGTGAAAAACTGTTTTTT

len: 17
v_gene: TRBV7-2
j_gene: TRBJ2-7
d_gene: TRBD1
abundance: .
CDR3aa: CASSSTWGQGATYEQYF
CDR3nt: TGTGCCAGCAGCTCCACCTGGGGGCAGGGGGCCACCTACGAGCAGTACTTC

len: 15
v_gene: TRBV7-9
j_gene: TRBJ1-2
d_gene: TRBD1
abundance: .
CDR3aa: CASSLRRGTEYGYTF
CDR3nt: TGTGCCAGCAGCTTACGACGCGGGACAGAGTATGGCTACACCTTC

len: 17
v_gene: TRBV6-2/TRBV6-3
j_gene: TRBJ2-1
d_gene: .
abundance: once
CDR3aa: CASTGMGPTGFQETQFF
CDR3nt: TGTGCCAGCACTGGGATGGGGCCTACGGGATTTCAAGAGACCCAGTTCTTC

len: 15
v_gene: TRBV11-2
j_gene: TRBJ1-2
d_gene: TRBD1
abundance: once
CDR3aa: CASSHYRDRGYGYTF
CDR3nt: TGTGCCAGCAGCCACTACCGGGACAGGGGATATGGCTACACCTTC

len: 14
v_gene: TRBV6-2/TRBV6-3
j_gene: TRBJ2-3
d_gene: .
abundance: .
CDR3aa: CASSYLSDLDTQYF
CDR3nt: TGTGCCAGCAGTTACCTGTCCGATCTGGATACGCAGTATTTT

len: 16
v_gene: TRBV20-1
j_gene: TRBJ2-1
d_gene: .
abundance: .
CDR3aa: CSASPRLGRSYNEQFF
CDR3nt: TGCAGTGCTTCCCCCCGATTAGGGCGCTCCTACAATGAGCAGTTCTTC

len: 14
v_gene: TRBV20-1
j_gene: TRBJ1-2
d_gene: .
abundance: .
CDR3aa: CSAPRSGGNAGYTF
CDR3nt: TGCAGTGCTCCACGGTCGGGGGGGAATGCTGGCTACACCTTC

len: 12
v_gene: TRBV20-1
j_gene: TRBJ1-1
d_gene: .
abundance: .
CDR3aa: CSARVTGREAFF
CDR3nt: TGCAGTGCTAGAGTGACCGGACGTGAAGCTTTCTTT

len: 15
v_gene: TRBV20-1
j_gene: TRBJ1-2
d_gene: TRBD1
abundance: few
CDR3aa: CSAITGAIIRYGYTF
CDR3nt: TGCAGTGCTATAACAGGGGCGATTATTCGATATGGCTACACCTTC

len: 15
v_gene: TRBV7-2
j_gene: TRBJ2-1
d_gene: .
abundance: .
CDR3aa: CASSLGGLVNNEQFF
CDR3nt: TGTGCCAGCAGCTTAGGAGGCCTTGTCAACAATGAGCAGTTCTTC

len: 16
v_gene: TRBV4-3
j_gene: TRBJ2-1
d_gene: .
abundance: few
CDR3aa: CASSPWSKGGGVEQFF
CDR3nt: TGCGCCAGCAGCCCCTGGTCTAAGGGGGGAGGGGTTGAGCAGTTCTTC

len: 11
v_gene: TRBV5-5
j_gene: TRBJ2-1
d_gene: .
abundance: once
CDR3aa: CASSPDHEQFF
CDR3nt: TGTGCCAGCAGTCCTGACCATGAGCAGTTCTTC

len: 15
v_gene: TRBV10-3
j_gene: TRBJ2-1
d_gene: .
abundance: .
CDR3aa: CAISDAGRGLGEQFF
CDR3nt: TGTGCCATCAGTGACGCCGGACGGGGATTAGGCGAGCAGTTCTTC

len: 13
v_gene: TRBV29-1
j_gene: TRBJ2-7
d_gene: .
abundance: few
CDR3aa: CSVAGTGNGQQYF
CDR3nt: TGCAGCGTCGCGGGGACTGGGAACGGGCAGCAGTACTTC

len: 15
v_gene: TRBV15
j_gene: TRBJ2-4
d_gene: .
abundance: .
CDR3aa: CATSRMPGPRNIQYF
CDR3nt: TGTGCCACCAGCAGGATGCCCGGGCCGAGAAACATTCAGTACTTC

len: 16
v_gene: TRBV20-1
j_gene: TRBJ2-6
d_gene: .
abundance: few
CDR3aa: CSARGDVDSGANVLTF
CDR3nt: TGCAGTGCTAGAGGGGACGTCGACTCTGGGGCCAACGTCCTGACTTTC

len: 16
v_gene: TRBV7-2
j_gene: TRBJ1-2
d_gene: TRBD1
abundance: few
CDR3aa: CASSLRVGQGVHGYTF
CDR3nt: TGTGCCAGCAGCTTACGAGTTGGACAGGGGGTACATGGCTACACCTTC

len: 14
v_gene: TRBV25-1
j_gene: TRBJ1-1
d_gene: .
abundance: .
CDR3aa: CASSEFFGITEAFF
CDR3nt: TGTGCCAGCAGTGAATTTTTCGGTATCACTGAAGCTTTCTTT

len: 14
v_gene: TRBV7-8
j_gene: TRBJ2-1
d_gene: TRBD2
abundance: .
CDR3aa: CASSASGTRGEQFF
CDR3nt: TGTGCCAGCAGCGCCTCCGGGACTAGGGGTGAGCAGTTCTTC